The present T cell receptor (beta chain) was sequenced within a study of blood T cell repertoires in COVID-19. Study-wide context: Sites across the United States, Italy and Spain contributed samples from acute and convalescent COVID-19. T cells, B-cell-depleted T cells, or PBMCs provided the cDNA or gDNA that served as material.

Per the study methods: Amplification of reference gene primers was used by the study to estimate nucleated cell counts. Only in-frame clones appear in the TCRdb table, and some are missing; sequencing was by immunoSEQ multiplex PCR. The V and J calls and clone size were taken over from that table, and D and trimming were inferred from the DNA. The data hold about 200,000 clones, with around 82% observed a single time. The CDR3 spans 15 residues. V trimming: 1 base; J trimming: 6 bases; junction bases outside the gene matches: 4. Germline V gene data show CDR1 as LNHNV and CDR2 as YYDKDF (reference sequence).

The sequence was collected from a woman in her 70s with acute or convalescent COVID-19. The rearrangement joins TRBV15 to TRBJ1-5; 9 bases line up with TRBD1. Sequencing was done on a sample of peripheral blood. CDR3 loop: CATSRGGTGFQPQHF. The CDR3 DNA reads TGTGCCACCAGCAGAGGGGGGACAGGGTTTCAGCCCCAGCATTTT.